The 32 T cell receptor beta chains presented below share a single source sample, sequenced in a study of blood T cell repertoires in COVID-19 (dated by TCRdb to about 2020). The library came from the immunoSEQ multiplex PCR assay. The clones in this table, taken by TCRdb from immuneACCESS, are in-frame only. Not every clone is retained; where verified, under half of the shortfall comes from an unresolved V gene, and the cause of the rest is unknown. Across this sample there are just under 250,000 clones, with 80% to 90% seen only once. The ten largest account for approximately 3.7% of the sample. Sequencing was done on a sample of PBMCs or T cells enriched from blood (not recorded which). These receptor sequences come from a woman aged 25 to 39 who had recovered from COVID-19.

This chain joins TRBV15 and TRBJ2-7; 14 bases map to TRBD2. V was pared by 0 bases and J by 4 bases, with 8 bases of the junction left unmatched. Germline V lookup: CDR1 LNHNV, CDR2 YYDKDF (reference sequence). The CDR3 contains 18 residues. In DNA, the CDR3 is TGTGCCACCAGCAGAGATTGGGGACTAGCGGGAGAGGGGTACGAGCAGTACTTC. As protein: CATSRDWGLAGEGYEQYF. Variable domain in full (rest from reference TRBV15 and TRBJ2-7): DAMVIQNPRYQVTQFGKPVTLSCSQTLNHNVMYWYQQKSSQAPKLLFHYYDKDFNNEADTPDNFQSRRPNTSFCFLDIRSPGLGDTAMYLCATSRDWGLAGEGYEQYFGPGTRLTVT.

The V gene is TRBV6-5, the J gene TRBJ2-2; D remains ambiguous. This CDR3 has 14 amino acids. Germline-derived CDR1 and CDR2 are MNHEY and SVGAGI. Trimming removed 4 bases from V and 1 base from J, with 7 bases in between. CDR3: CASSWAENTGELFF. The CDR3 nucleotides read TGTGCCAGCAGTTGGGCAGAGAACACCGGGGAGCTGTTTTTT.

The J gene is TRBJ2-2, the V gene TRBV19; 9 bases align to TRBD1. The CDR3 runs 16 residues. In germline, CDR1 is LNHDA, CDR2 SQIVND (reference sequence). The V gene end was trimmed by 7 bases and the J gene end by 5 bases; junction bases not matched to a gene: 11. The CDR3 loop is CASIPSGTGRTGELFF. The CDR3 DNA follows: TGTGCCAGTATTCCCTCCGGGACAGGGCGTACCGGGGAGCTGTTTTTT.

This chain connects TRBV30 to TRBJ2-7; 8 bases are a match to TRBD2. This CDR3 has 14 residues. The germline gives CDR1 GTSNPN, CDR2 SVGIG (reference sequence). With V trimmed by 3 bases and J by 2 bases, 6 bases remained unmatched. CDR3 sequence reads: CAWREAGAPYEQYF. The CDR3 nucleotides read TGTGCCTGGAGGGAAGCGGGAGCCCCCTACGAGCAGTACTTC.

V and J are TRBV21-1 and TRBJ2-1; TRBD2 is the table's D call and was not checked against the DNA. TRBV21-1 is noted as a pseudogene. CDR3 size: 14 residues. CDR3 in DNA: TGTGCCCGGCCCCGGCGCCGAGTGGAGAATGAGCAGTTCTTC. Translation: CARPRRRVENEQFF.

The V call is TRBV7-2, the J call TRBJ1-3, with D perhaps matching TRBD1 (5 bases). The V end was cut by 1 base, the J end by 4 bases, with 11 bases between. Looked up from germline, CDR1 is SGHTA and CDR2 is FQGNSA. This CDR3 region has 15 residues. The CDR3 region has the DNA TGTGCCAGCAGCTTAGACCCAGGGAGGGGAAACACCATATATTTT. Its protein product is CASSLDPGRGNTIYF.

The CDR3 bases are TGTGCCAGTAGTATATTGGGGGCTGGCAGGCTTAATCAGCCCCAGCATTTT. This sequence encodes CASSILGAGRLNQPQHF. The J gene is TRBJ1-5, the V gene TRBV19, with a weak D call TRBD1 (6 bases). Germline CDR1 and CDR2: LNHDA and SQIVND (reference sequence). The germline V and J ends were trimmed by 2 bases and 4 bases, with 18 bases remaining between them. This CDR3 comprises 17 residues.

This chain connects TRBV27 to TRBJ2-2, with 7 bases aligning to TRBD2. This CDR3 comprises 16 residues. V trimming: 2 bases; J trimming: 7 bases; junction bases outside the gene matches: 10. Per germline, CDR1 MNHEY and CDR2 SMNVEV (reference sequence). In DNA, the CDR3 is TGTGCCAGCAGTTTAAGGGAAGCGGGATCCGGCGGGGAGCTGTTTTTT. Translating gives CASSLREAGSGGELFF.

The chain links TRBV27 to TRBJ1-2, with D possibly being TRBD1 (6 bases). V was pared by 3 bases and J by 6 bases, with 11 bases between. Germline values: CDR1 MNHEY, CDR2 SMNVEV (reference sequence). The CDR3 runs 13 residues. The CDR3 sequence is CASSFRGFDGYTF. For the CDR3, the DNA is TGTGCCAGCAGTTTCAGGGGTTTCGATGGCTACACCTTC.

This clone was picked up one time. This sequence joins TRBV4-2 and TRBJ1-4; D is uncertain. CDR1 and CDR2 from the germline V gene are LGHNA and YNFKEQ. V lost 0 bases, J lost 7 bases, and 12 bases lay in between. This CDR3 spans 15 amino acids. The CDR3 DNA sequence: TGTGCCAGCAGCCAAGACGGGGTACGTGGTGAAAAACTGTTTTTT. This encodes CASSQDGVRGEKLFF.

The chain recombines TRBV19 with TRBJ2-7; TRBD2 aligns across 8 bases. This CDR3 contains 13 residues. Per germline, CDR1 LNHDA and CDR2 SQIVND (reference sequence). Germline trimming cut 7 bases from V and 0 bases from J; bases unmatched to any gene: 2. CDR3 region: CASKGTSSYEQYF. In DNA form, the CDR3 reads TGTGCCAGTAAGGGGACTAGCTCCTACGAGCAGTACTTC.

This clone has only a few counts. The genes are TRBV21-1 and TRBJ2-1; TRBD2 is taken as the D call from the table, unchecked against the DNA. TRBV21-1 is listed as a pseudogene. The CDR3 is 18 residues long. This CDR3 reads CASSPPLWTSGSIHEQFF. In DNA, the CDR3 is TGTGCCAGCAGCCCTCCACTATGGACTAGCGGGAGTATTCATGAGCAGTTCTTC.

This clone was found once. The rearrangement joins TRBV6-4 to TRBJ2-3; tentatively, D is TRBD1 (6 bases). The germline V gene encodes CDR1 MRHNA and CDR2 SNTAGT. V lost 10 bases, J lost 0 bases, and 17 bases lay in between. This CDR3 spans 15 amino acids. CDR3 DNA: TGTGCCACCCGACAGGAGCAGTTTAGCACAGATACGCAGTATTTT. This codes for CATRQEQFSTDTQYF.

For this clone: At one end the junction does not follow the germline gene, possibly because of a read error. V usage is TRBV7-7 and J usage is TRBJ2-2, with D possibly matching TRBD2 (6 bases). CDR3 size: 17 residues. Germline V lookup: CDR1 SSHAT, CDR2 FNYEAQ (reference sequence). The CDR3 spells CASSLEGGSGFTGELFF. In DNA form, the CDR3 reads TGTGCTAGCAGCCTAGAGGGAGGTTCAGGGTTCACCGGGGAGCTGTTTTTT.

The CDR3 loop reads CATSRDLSPDTEAFF. The CDR3 DNA follows: TGTGCCACCAGCAGAGACCTCTCCCCGGACACTGAAGCTTTCTTT. This chain connects TRBV15 to TRBJ1-1; the D is unclear. The CDR3 runs to 15 residues. From germline, CDR1 is LNHNV and CDR2 YYDKDF (reference sequence). The V gene lost 0 bases and the J gene lost 3 bases, with 11 bases spanning the gap.

The table lists this clone with a count of one. The chain combines TRBV3-1 (or the pseudogene TRBV3-2) with TRBJ1-1; 7 positions match TRBD1. Germline-derived CDR1 and CDR2 are LGHDT and YNNKEL (reference sequence). The J segment lost 2 bases and the V segment lost 3 bases, leaving 6 bases of the junction unmatched. The CDR3 has 15 amino acids. The CDR3 DNA is TGTGCCAGCAGCCATGGACAGGCGACCAACACTGAAGCTTTCTTT. This encodes CASSHGQATNTEAFF.

The V call is TRBV5-1, the J call TRBJ1-5; D gene ambiguous. The CDR3 is 14 amino acids. Trimming removed 4 bases at V and 3 bases at J, with 11 bases between. Germline-derived CDR1 and CDR2 are SGHRS and YFSETQ. This chain's CDR3 is CASSPTGNNQPQHF. Here the CDR3 DNA reads TGCGCCAGCAGCCCGACGGGGAACAATCAGCCCCAGCATTTT.

The rearrangement uses TRBV4-1 and TRBJ2-2, with TRBD2 matching over 8 bases. CDR1 MGHRA and CDR2 YSYEKL come from the germline V gene. The CDR3 has 16 amino acids. Losses at the gene ends were 4 bases for V and 0 bases for J; bases not matched to a gene: 4. The CDR3 sequence is CASSPLAGTNTGELFF. CDR3 nucleotides: TGCGCCAGCAGCCCATTAGCGGGAACGAACACCGGGGAGCTGTTTTTT.

The CDR3 is CASSRGLAGGPYNEQFF. As DNA, the CDR3 is TGCGCCAGCAGCCGCGGACTAGCGGGAGGGCCCTACAATGAGCAGTTCTTC. This rearrangement joins TRBV5-1 to TRBJ2-1; TRBD2 aligns across 15 bases. Germline values: CDR1 SGHRS, CDR2 YFSETQ. With V trimmed by 4 bases and J by 2 bases, 4 bases remained unmatched. This CDR3 has 17 amino acids.

The CDR3 DNA follows: TGTGCCAGCAGTCCGGAGAAGAACACTGAAGCTTTCTTT. Its protein is CASSPEKNTEAFF. The J gene is TRBJ1-1, the V gene TRBV6-4; D uncertain. Germline values: CDR1 MRHNA, CDR2 SNTAGT. V lost 5 bases and J lost 1, with 8 bases in between. This CDR3 is 13 amino acids long.

The chain has TRBV12-3 or TRBV12-4 and TRBJ1-1; the D is unclear. CDR3 length equals 13 residues. Trimming shortened V by 5 bases and J by 0 bases, and 7 bases separated the two germline ends. CDR3 in amino acids: CASSAQMNTEAFF. CDR3 in DNA: TGTGCCAGCAGTGCGCAAATGAACACTGAAGCTTTCTTT.

The chain recombines TRBV4-2 with TRBJ1-2; 9 bases agree with TRBD1. The J segment lost 8 bases and the V segment lost 0 bases, leaving 7 bases of the junction unmatched. The CDR3 is made up of 15 amino acids. Germline CDR1 is LGHNA and CDR2 is YNFKEQ. The CDR3 coding sequence is TGTGCCAGCAGCCAAGATAGGACAGGGGCTGGCGGCTACACCTTC. Protein sequence: CASSQDRTGAGGYTF.

The table lists this clone with a count of one. The chain carries TRBV4-1 and TRBJ1-5, with 9 bases fitting TRBD1. The junction had 6 bases not matched to a gene; V was cut back by 3 bases and J by 3 bases. Germline CDR1 MGHRA, CDR2 YSYEKL. The CDR3 is made up of 16 amino acids. CDR3 sequence: CASSQIQGADNQPQHF. In nucleotides, the CDR3 is TGCGCCAGCAGCCAGATACAGGGGGCCGACAATCAGCCCCAGCATTTT.

V and J are TRBV3-1 (or the pseudogene TRBV3-2) and TRBJ1-6; D unclear. Germline V lookup: CDR1 LGHDT, CDR2 YNNKEL (reference sequence). The V gene lost 4 bases and the J gene lost 4 bases, with 17 bases spanning the gap. The CDR3 contains 17 residues. The CDR3 spells CASSLGREPHYNSPLHF. The DNA of the CDR3 is TGTGCCAGCAGCCTCGGGAGGGAGCCGCATTATAATTCACCCCTCCACTTT.

The count of this clone is one. The chain joins TRBV7-9 to TRBJ1-1, with 7 bases that match TRBD1. Trimming took 3 bases from V and 10 from J; bases not matched to a gene: 2. CDR3 length: 11 residues. In germline, CDR1 is SEHNR, CDR2 FQNEAQ (reference sequence). The DNA for the CDR3 is TGTGCCAGCAGCTTGACAGGGCCAGCTTTCTTT. Its protein is CASSLTGPAFF.

This sequence joins TRBV27 and TRBJ1-2, with a tentative D call TRBD1 (6 bases). This CDR3 has 13 amino acids. Germline V gene lookup returns CDR1 MNHEY and CDR2 SMNVEV (reference sequence). V lost 8 bases, J lost 4 bases, and 14 bases lay in between. CDR3 residues: CASSRGGGYGYTF. The DNA for the CDR3 is TGTGCCAGCTCCCGGGGAGGGGGCTATGGCTACACCTTC.

The rearrangement joins TRBV7-9 to TRBJ1-2; D remains unclear. The CDR3 covers 16 residues. Germline CDR1 is SEHNR and CDR2 is FQNEAQ (reference sequence). Trimming took 3 bases from V and 4 from J, leaving 18 bases between them. The CDR3 DNA reads as TGTGCCAGCAGCTTCCCTAGGATATCTGCGGGCTATGGCTACACCTTC. As protein: CASSFPRISAGYGYTF.

The gene calls are TRBV27 and TRBJ1-3; perhaps TRBD1 as D (6 bases). The CDR3 extends over 15 amino acids. Trimming cost V 5 bases and J 2 bases, with 13 bases left between them. Germline CDR1 reads MNHEY; CDR2 reads SMNVEV (reference sequence). CDR3 nucleotide sequence: TGTGCCAGCAGTGCAGAGGGGGTGCCTGGAAACACCATATATTTT. Its protein product is CASSAEGVPGNTIYF.

V and J are TRBV21-1 and TRBJ1-5; the table's D call of TRBD1 was not tested on the DNA. TRBV21-1 is assigned pseudogene status. The CDR3 consists of 18 residues. The CDR3 sequence is CASSKGNPTGGSNQPQHF. In nucleotides, the CDR3 is TGTGCCAGCAGCAAAGGGAATCCAACAGGGGGCAGCAATCAGCCCCAGCATTTT.

V is TRBV30 and J is TRBJ1-2, with 10 bases lining up with TRBD1. The CDR3 is 15 amino acids. The germline V gene encodes CDR1 GTSNPN and CDR2 SVGIG (reference sequence). V shed 3 bases and J 4 bases; nucleotides not matched to a gene: 8. The CDR3 nucleotides read TGTGCCTGGAGCCGTTACGGGGACAGGGGCTATGGCTACACCTTC. As protein: CAWSRYGDRGYGYTF.

This clone appeared a single time. V and J are TRBV19 and TRBJ2-7; possibly TRBD2 for D (5 bases). The CDR3 is made up of 18 amino acids. Germline V lookup: CDR1 LNHDA, CDR2 SQIVND (reference sequence). Trimming took off 2 bases at V and 4 bases at J, with 24 bases between the two ends. In DNA, the CDR3 is TGTGCCAGTAGTATATCACTAGTAATGGTCGGAGGTTTTTACGAGCAGTACTTC. Amino acids: CASSISLVMVGGFYEQYF.

V usage is TRBV11-2 and J usage is TRBJ1-1; D remains ambiguous. Germline CDR1 and CDR2: SGHAT and FQNNGV. The CDR3 loop spans 15 amino acids. Trimming shortened V by 1 base and J by 1 base, and 10 bases separated the two germline ends. This CDR3 reads CASSLVPRPNTEAFF. The CDR3 DNA reads TGTGCCAGCAGCTTAGTCCCCAGGCCGAACACTGAAGCTTTCTTT.